This T cell receptor beta chain was observed in a study of T cell repertoires in cytomegalovirus infection. TCRdb reprocessed the reads via MiXCR and lists one record per CDR3 protein. The sample contains hundreds of thousands of distinct CDR3 sequences, 24% of which appear only once. Germline CDR1 reads MNHNS; CDR2 reads SASEGT. The V and J ends lost 2 bases and 0 bases respectively, with 13 bases between them. The CDR3 runs to 16 residues. This clonotype was picked up many times. Its specificity is not known. Study-level findings and limits: Carriers of CMV plus the relevant HLA were identified by cumulative public TCR beta family frequency.

The TCR originated in a human donor in good health (CMV status not recorded). Some clones in this sample may be carry-over from other donors' samples. The gene calls are TRBV6-1 and TRBJ1-1; D not resolved. The sample taken for sequencing was CD8+ T cells from PBMCs. CDR3 sequence: CASSETPPRLNTEAFF. The CDR3 DNA reads TGTGCCAGCAGTGAAACACCGCCCCGACTGAACACTGAAGCTTTCTTT.